What follows is one TCR beta chain and its context. The entry originates in a study of response to subunit inactivated influenza vaccine. TCRdb used MiXCR to reprocess the RT-PCR reads, holding one entry per CDR3 protein. Among 500,000 or so distinct CDR3 sequences listed, 16% were seen once. Germline V gene data show CDR1 as DFQATT and CDR2 as SNEGSKA (reference sequence). The CDR3 contains 18 residues. The junction had 12 bases not matched to a gene; V was cut back by 1 base and J by 2 bases. The gene calls are TRBV20-1 and TRBJ2-5, with TRBD2 identical over 11 bases. This specimen was CD4+ T cells sorted from PBMCs, taken 23 months after vaccination. The sequence was obtained from a man between 50 and 75 years old who received an inactivated influenza vaccine. The CDR3 nucleotides are TGCAGTGCTAGAGCCAACCCAACTAGCGGGGGAAATCAAGAGACCCAGTACTTC. This gives the protein CSARANPTSGGNQETQYF.